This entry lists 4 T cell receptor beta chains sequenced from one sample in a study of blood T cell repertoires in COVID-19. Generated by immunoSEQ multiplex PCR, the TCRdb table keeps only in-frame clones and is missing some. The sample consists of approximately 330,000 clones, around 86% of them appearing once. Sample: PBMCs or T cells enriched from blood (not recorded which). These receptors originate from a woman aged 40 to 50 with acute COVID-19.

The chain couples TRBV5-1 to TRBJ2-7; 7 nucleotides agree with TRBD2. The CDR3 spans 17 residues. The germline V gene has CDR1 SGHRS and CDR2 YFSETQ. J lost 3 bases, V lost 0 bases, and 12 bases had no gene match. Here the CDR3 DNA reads TGCGCCAGCAGCTTGGCTGCGGGTGCTAGCGGCTTCTACGAGCAGTACTTC. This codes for CASSLAAGASGFYEQYF.

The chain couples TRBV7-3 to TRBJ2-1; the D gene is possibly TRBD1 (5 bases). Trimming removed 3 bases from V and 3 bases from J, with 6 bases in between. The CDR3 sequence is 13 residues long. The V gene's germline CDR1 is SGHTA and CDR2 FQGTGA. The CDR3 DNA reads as TGTGCCAGCAGCTTCCAGGGCTACAATGAGCAGTTCTTC. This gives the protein CASSFQGYNEQFF.

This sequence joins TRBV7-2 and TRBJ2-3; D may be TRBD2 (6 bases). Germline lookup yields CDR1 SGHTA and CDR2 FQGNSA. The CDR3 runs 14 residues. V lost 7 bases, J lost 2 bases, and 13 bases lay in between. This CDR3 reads CASIREINTDTQYF. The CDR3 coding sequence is TGTGCCAGCATCCGGGAGATTAACACAGATACGCAGTATTTT.

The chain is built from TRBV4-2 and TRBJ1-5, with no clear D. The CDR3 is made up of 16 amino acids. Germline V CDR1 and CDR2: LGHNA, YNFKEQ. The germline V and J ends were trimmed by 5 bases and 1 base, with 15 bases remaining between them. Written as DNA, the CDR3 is TGTGCCAGCAGCTATTCGGGATACGAGAGCAATCAGCCCCAGCATTTT. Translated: CASSYSGYESNQPQHF.